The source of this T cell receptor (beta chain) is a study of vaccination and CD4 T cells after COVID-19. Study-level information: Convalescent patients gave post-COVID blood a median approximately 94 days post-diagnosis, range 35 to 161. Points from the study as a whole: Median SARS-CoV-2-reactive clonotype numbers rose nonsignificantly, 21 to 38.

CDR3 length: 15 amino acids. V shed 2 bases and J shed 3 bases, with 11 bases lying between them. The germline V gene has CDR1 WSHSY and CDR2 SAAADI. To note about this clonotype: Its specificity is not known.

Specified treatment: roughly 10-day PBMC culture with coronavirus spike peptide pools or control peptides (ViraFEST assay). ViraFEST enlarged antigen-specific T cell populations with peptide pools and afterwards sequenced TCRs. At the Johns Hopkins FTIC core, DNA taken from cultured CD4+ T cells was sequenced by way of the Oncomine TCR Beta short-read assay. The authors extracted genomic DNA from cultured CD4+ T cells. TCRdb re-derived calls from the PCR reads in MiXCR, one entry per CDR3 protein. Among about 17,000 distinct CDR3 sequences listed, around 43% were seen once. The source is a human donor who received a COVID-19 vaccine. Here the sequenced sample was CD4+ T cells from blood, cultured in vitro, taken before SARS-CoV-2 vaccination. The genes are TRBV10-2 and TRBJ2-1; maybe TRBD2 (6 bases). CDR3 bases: TGCGCCAGCAGTGAGAGGGGACTGATCTACAATGAGCAGTTCTTC. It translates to CASSERGLIYNEQFF.